This is a list of T cell receptor beta chains from one sample in a study of lymphopenia after photon versus proton radiotherapy. Sequencing was performed with immunoSEQ multiplex PCR; in TCRdb, only in-frame clones are kept and a portion is missing. Seen here are 53,000 or so clones, 65% to 85% observed once, and the top ten hold less than 30%. The sample consisted of peripheral blood, taken from a patient treated with photon-based radiotherapy. Receptor source: a man over 45 with gastric cancer. The CDR3 runs from the conserved cysteine through the conserved F or W. A D gene is named only where the DNA matches it firmly. The size entry is marked missing in some rows and otherwise reads once, few, many or a size class.

J | size | D | V | DNA | CDR3
TRBJ2-3 | NA | TRBD2 | TRBV27 | TGTGCCAGCAGTGGATTAGCGGGGGGCACAGATACGCAGTATTTT | CASSGLAGGTDTQYF
TRBJ1-1 | NA | NA | TRBV18 | TGTGCCAGCTCACCAGCGTTTGGGAACACTGAAGCTTTCTTT | CASSPAFGNTEAFF
TRBJ1-5 | NA | NA | TRBV6-1 | TGTGCCAGCAGTCAAGGGGCACCGGGAGTGAGGAATCAGCCCCAGCATTTT | CASSQGAPGVRNQPQHF
TRBJ2-7 | once | NA | TRBV4-1 | TGCGCCAGCAGCCGAGGGACTGGCGCCTACGAGCAGTACTTC | CASSRGTGAYEQYF
TRBJ2-1 | NA | TRBD1 | TRBV5-6 | TGTGCCAGCAGCTTGGCCAAGGGACAGGGGATCTACAATGAGCAGTTCTTC | CASSLAKGQGIYNEQFF
TRBJ2-7 | NA | TRBD1 | TRBV28 | TGTGCCAGCAGCGGACAGGGCCACGAGCAGTACTTC | CASSGQGHEQYF
TRBJ2-1 | NA | TRBD1 | TRBV7-9 | TGTGCCAGCACCTCCGGGACAGGGGACTACAATGAGCAGTTCTTC | CASTSGTGDYNEQFF
TRBJ1-4 | NA | TRBD1 | TRBV15 | TGTGCCACCAGCAGAGATAGGTCAGGGGGCTATGAAAAACTGTTTTTT | CATSRDRSGGYEKLFF
TRBJ2-7 | NA | NA | TRBV11-2 | TGTGCCAGCAGCGGGCGGGCCTCCTACGAGCAGTACTTC | CASSGRASYEQYF
TRBJ2-7 | NA | TRBD1 | TRBV18 | TGTGCCAGCTCGTCGACAGGGGTCGAGCAGTACTTC | CASSSTGVEQYF
TRBJ2-7 | NA | TRBD1 | TRBV18 | TGTGCCAGCTCACCTCCCCGACAGGGGCCCTCCTACGAGCAGTACTTC | CASSPPRQGPSYEQYF
TRBJ2-1 | NA | NA | TRBV5-1 | TGCGCCAGCAGCCGCGGGGACAAAAATGAGCAGTTCTTC | CASSRGDKNEQFF
TRBJ1-2 | NA | NA | TRBV6-5 | TGTGCCAGCAGTGAACAGGGATTAAGGGGCTACACCTTC | CASSEQGLRGYTF
TRBJ1-1 | NA | NA | TRBV15 | TGTGCCACCAGCAGAGCAGGACGGGAAGCTTTCTTT | CATSRAGREAFF
TRBJ2-5 | NA | TRBD1 | TRBV13 | TGTGCCAGCAGCTTAGGCCTCACAGGGGTAGAGACCCAGTACTTC | CASSLGLTGVETQYF
TRBJ2-7 | NA | TRBD1 | TRBV4-1 | TGCGCCAGCAGCCAAGCTGCCCAGGGGGCCTACGAGCAGTACTTC | CASSQAAQGAYEQYF
TRBJ2-3 | few | TRBD2 | TRBV9 | TGTGCCAGCAGCGTAGGATATACGGGAGGGCCTGCAGATACGCAGTATTTT | CASSVGYTGGPADTQYF
TRBJ2-1 | NA | NA | TRBV4-3 | TGCGCCAGCAGCCAAGATAGGGATACTCCGAGCTCCTACAATGAGCAGTTCTTC | CASSQDRDTPSSYNEQFF
TRBJ1-1 | NA | NA | TRBV6-5 | TGTGCCAGCAAGGAATGGACTGAAGCTTTCTTT | CASKEWTEAFF
TRBJ2-7 | NA | TRBD2 | TRBV4-1 | TGCGCCAGCAGCCTCCGATCGAGCGGGAGTTTAAACGAGCAGTACTTC | CASSLRSSGSLNEQYF
TRBJ2-2 | NA | TRBD1 | TRBV10-2 | TGCGCCGGGCGGGGGACAGGGGGCACCGGGGAGCTGTTTTTT | CAGRGTGGTGELFF
TRBJ2-7 | NA | NA | TRBV6-6 | TGTGCCAGCAGTTACTCGAATGACGGGGTAAACGAGCAGTACTTC | CASSYSNDGVNEQYF
TRBJ2-5 | NA | NA | TRBV18 | TGTGCCAGCTCTCAACAAGAGACCCAGTACTTC | CASSQQETQYF
TRBJ2-7 | few | TRBD1 | TRBV30 | TGTGCCTGGATCAGACAAGGGGGCAAGATGTACGAGCAGTACTTC | CAWIRQGGKMYEQYF
TRBJ2-2 | NA | TRBD2 | TRBV19 | TGTGCCAGCGGCCGGGGGGGCGCGTCGGGAATGAACACCGGGGAGCTGTTTTTT | CASGRGGASGMNTGELFF
TRBJ1-3 | few | TRBD1 | TRBV14 | TGTGCCAGCAGCCTGATACGCGGGACAGGGACCTCTGGAAACACCATATATTTT | CASSLIRGTGTSGNTIYF
TRBJ1-5 | few | NA | TRBV7-2 | TGTGCCAGCAGCTTAGATTCCAGGGTATATCAGCCCCAGCATTTT | CASSLDSRVYQPQHF
TRBJ1-5 | once | TRBD1 | TRBV19 | TGTGCCAGTAGGGACAGGGGGAGCCAGCCCCAGCATTTT | CASRDRGSQPQHF
TRBJ2-1 | NA | NA | TRBV10-3 | TGTGCCATCTCGGGGCACTCCTACAATGAGCAGTTCTTC | CAISGHSYNEQFF
TRBJ2-7 | few | TRBD1 | TRBV7-8 | TGTGCCAGCAGCCACGGGACAGGGGGCTACGAGCAGTACTTC | CASSHGTGGYEQYF
TRBJ1-5 | once | NA | TRBV29-1 | TGCAGCGTAAAACAGGGCGTGGGTCAGCCCCAGCATTTT | CSVKQGVGQPQHF